The sequence of this TCR beta chain was determined in a study of CD8 T cells in Susac syndrome. RNA amounts of roughly 0.45 to 1 ug underwent reverse transcription with random hexamers. The immunoSEQ assay covered 54 Vbeta and 13 Jbeta segments for CDR3. In TCRdb, the immunoSEQ multiplex PCR reads were re-called with MiXCR into one record per CDR3 protein. The sample gives roughly 150,000 distinct CDR3 sequences, roughly 94% of which show up once; just over 0.2% is in the top ten. Stable or active relapsing-remitting multiple sclerosis, untreated and meeting revised McDonald criteria, defined the controls. V was pared by 3 bases and J by 5 bases, with 5 bases of the junction left unmatched. The CDR3 runs 15 residues. Germline values: CDR1 LGHNA, CDR2 YSLEER.

This receptor was taken from a human donor with multiple sclerosis. What was sequenced was CD8+ T cells from PBMCs. V usage is TRBV4-3 and J usage is TRBJ1-1; 11 nucleotides align to TRBD1. The DNA for the CDR3 is TGCGCCAGCAGCCAGAGGACAGGGGGCAGTACTGAAGCTTTCTTT. Protein: CASSQRTGGSTEAFF.